The 28 T cell receptor beta chains below were found in one sample sequenced in a study of shared clonotypes between healthy human individuals. The assay was immunoSEQ multiplex PCR, and TCRdb's table has in-frame clones only and misses some. The data hold about 800,000 clones, with about 97% observed a single time. Naive CD8 populations comprised CD45RO-negative cells positively selected for CCR7, excluding terminally differentiated effector memory CD45RA+ cells. The sample consisted of naive CD8+ T cells sorted from blood. The receptor set was obtained from a man younger than 45 in good health.

V is TRBV5-6 and J is TRBJ2-4, with D perhaps given as TRBD1 or TRBD2 (5 bases each). The CDR3 runs 13 residues. V was trimmed by 2 bases and J by 11 bases, leaving 14 bases between them. Germline CDR1 reads SGHDT; CDR2 reads YYEEEE. The CDR3 DNA follows: TGTGCCAGCAGCTTCGGGACCGAGTATTTTCAGTACTTC. It translates to CASSFGTEYFQYF.

The chain combines TRBV19 with TRBJ2-7, with D tentatively TRBD1 or TRBD2 (5 bases each). The V end was cut by 1 base, the J end by 3 bases, with 16 bases between. The V gene's germline CDR1 is LNHDA and CDR2 SQIVND (reference sequence). CDR3 size: 16 residues. The CDR3 DNA reads TGTGCCAGTAGTATAGTAGGGACCGGACGAGACTACGAGCAGTACTTC. Its protein is CASSIVGTGRDYEQYF.

To note about this clone: Different DNA sequences within this sample yield the same CDR3. The rearrangement links TRBV9 to TRBJ2-7; D is undetermined. The germline CDR1 and CDR2 sequences are SGDLS and YYNGEE. The CDR3 is made up of 12 amino acids. V was shortened by 3 bases and J by 0 bases, with 4 bases between the two germline ends. The CDR3 loop reads CASSGTSYEQYF. The CDR3 nucleotides read TGTGCCAGCAGCGGTACCTCCTACGAGCAGTACTTC.

The chain employs TRBV19 and TRBJ2-7; 14 bases are shared with TRBD2. CDR1 and CDR2 from the germline V gene are LNHDA and SQIVND (reference sequence). V was clipped by 4 bases and J by 6 bases; unmatched bases: 8. CDR3 length equals 16 residues. CDR3 DNA: TGTGCCAGTAGTACCGGGGGACTAGCGGGAGTCTTCGAGCAGTACTTC. As protein: CASSTGGLAGVFEQYF.

The chain joins TRBV7-9 to TRBJ2-1; D not certain. The CDR3 extends over 11 amino acids. V was clipped by 0 bases and J by 11 bases, with 5 bases between them. CDR1 is SEHNR, CDR2 FQNEAQ, per germline (reference sequence). CDR3 region: CASSLAQQQFF. CDR3 DNA sequence: TGTGCCAGCAGCTTAGCCCAGCAGCAGTTCTTC.

V usage is TRBV4-1 and J usage is TRBJ2-2; perhaps TRBD1 as D (5 bases). Germline loops: CDR1 MGHRA, CDR2 YSYEKL. The V end lost 0 bases, the J end lost 0 bases, and 11 bases lay between the germline ends. This CDR3 has 17 amino acids. The CDR3: CASSQDVGATNTGELFF. CDR3 nucleotide sequence: TGCGCCAGCAGCCAAGATGTAGGGGCGACGAACACCGGGGAGCTGTTTTTT.

The rearrangement joins TRBV4-1 to TRBJ2-1; the match to TRBD2 covers 7 bases. The CDR3 contains 17 residues. Germline V gene data show CDR1 as MGHRA and CDR2 as YSYEKL. Losses at the gene ends were 4 bases for V and 9 bases for J; bases not matched to a gene: 18. In DNA, the CDR3 is TGCGCCAGCAGCCTAGGGGCCTCTAGCGGTCGACTCGGTGAGCAGTTCTTC. Protein sequence: CASSLGASSGRLGEQFF.

The chain joins TRBV9 to TRBJ1-1, with 7 positions matching TRBD1. Per the germline V gene, CDR1 is SGDLS and CDR2 is YYNGEE. Trimming cost V 3 bases and J 4 bases; bases outside gene matches: 6. This CDR3 spans 14 amino acids. The CDR3 here is CASSAEGAGTEAFF. CDR3 sequence (DNA): TGTGCCAGCAGCGCGGAGGGGGCGGGCACTGAAGCTTTCTTT. Variable domain in full (rest from reference TRBV9 and TRBJ1-1): DSGVTQTPKHLITATGQRVTLRCSPRSGDLSVYWYQQSLDQGLQFLIQYYNGEERAKGNILERFSAQQFPDLHSELNLSSLELGDSALYFCASSAEGAGTEAFFGQGTRLTVV.

The V gene is TRBV6-1, the J gene TRBJ2-1, with TRBD2 matching over 7 bases. CDR1 and CDR2 from the germline V gene are MNHNS and SASEGT. This CDR3 region has 16 residues. J was trimmed by 0 bases and V by 3 bases; bases with no gene match: 5. CDR3 sequence: CASSEERDYSYNEQFF. The CDR3 DNA follows: TGTGCCAGCAGTGAGGAGCGGGATTACTCCTACAATGAGCAGTTCTTC.

This chain joins TRBV5-4 and TRBJ2-7; D may be TRBD1 (6 bases). Per the germline V gene, CDR1 is SGHNT and CDR2 is YYREEE (reference sequence). V dropped 1 base and J dropped 6 bases, with 14 bases sitting between them. The CDR3 has 14 residues. CDR3 sequence reads: CASSLWGLRREQYF. CDR3 in DNA: TGTGCCAGCAGCTTGTGGGGGCTCCGCCGCGAGCAGTACTTC.

This clone came up once. Different DNA sequences within this sample yield the same CDR3. The chain links TRBV27 to TRBJ1-4; D gene unclear. V lost 3 bases, J lost 7 bases, and 12 bases lay in between. The CDR3 runs to 14 residues. CDR1 MNHEY and CDR2 SMNVEV come from the germline V gene (reference sequence). This CDR3 is CASSLLGAGEKLFF. CDR3 in DNA: TGTGCCAGCAGTTTGTTGGGAGCTGGTGAAAAACTGTTTTTT.

The chain is built from TRBV14 and TRBJ2-2, with 14 bases lining up with TRBD2. Germline V CDR1 and CDR2: SGHDN, FVKESK. V lost 6 bases, J lost 6 bases, and 3 bases stayed unmatched. The CDR3 extends over 15 amino acids. DNA for the CDR3: TGTGCCAGCAGTGCGGGACTAGCGGGAGCCGGGGAGCTGTTTTTT. This codes for CASSAGLAGAGELFF.

The chain carries TRBV7-6 and TRBJ2-1; D gene unclear. The CDR3 spans 16 residues. V was pared by 1 base and J by 0 bases, with 10 bases between. Germline V gene data show CDR1 as SGHVS and CDR2 as FNYEAQ. The CDR3 here is CASSLDTVSSYNEQFF. In DNA form, the CDR3 reads TGTGCCAGCAGCTTAGATACTGTTAGCTCCTACAATGAGCAGTTCTTC.

This sequence joins TRBV9 and TRBJ2-7, with TRBD1 identical over 7 bases. CDR1 and CDR2 (germline): SGDLS, YYNGEE. The CDR3 consists of 17 residues. J gave up 2 bases and V 2 bases, and 13 bases lay outside the gene matches. Here the CDR3 reads CASSVGDRGLIAYEQYF. In DNA, the CDR3 is TGTGCCAGCAGCGTTGGGGACAGAGGGTTGATAGCCTACGAGCAGTACTTC. Full variable domain (rest looked up from reference TRBV9 and TRBJ2-7): DSGVTQTPKHLITATGQRVTLRCSPRSGDLSVYWYQQSLDQGLQFLIQYYNGEERAKGNILERFSAQQFPDLHSELNLSSLELGDSALYFCASSVGDRGLIAYEQYFGPGTRLTVT.

The V gene is TRBV10-2, the J gene TRBJ2-5; no clear D gene. From germline, CDR1 is WSHSY and CDR2 SAAADI. Trimming removed 9 bases from V and 5 bases from J, with 7 bases in between. The length of the CDR3 is 10 residues. The CDR3 region is CASAGETQYF. DNA for the CDR3: TGCGCCAGTGCCGGGGAGACCCAGTACTTC.

This chain connects TRBV29-1 to TRBJ2-1; 8 bases match TRBD2. The CDR3 runs to 18 residues. Germline V CDR1 and CDR2: SQVTM, ANQGSEA. J was trimmed by 4 bases and V by 8 bases; bases with no gene match: 22. The CDR3 sequence is CSIGQTSGTQGRYNEQFF. As DNA, the CDR3 is TGCAGCATTGGGCAAACTAGCGGAACTCAGGGAAGGTACAATGAGCAGTTCTTC.

The rearrangement uses TRBV5-6 and TRBJ2-7; 9 bases match TRBD1. The germline CDR1 and CDR2 sequences are SGHDT and YYEEEE. The CDR3 covers 15 residues. Trimming at V came to 4 bases and at J to 5 bases, leaving 10 bases not matched to a gene. The CDR3 sequence: CASSASGQGINEQYF. The CDR3 nucleotides are TGTGCCAGCAGCGCCTCGGGACAGGGTATCAACGAGCAGTACTTC.

The V and J genes are TRBV2 and TRBJ1-4, with D hard to call. This CDR3 has 14 amino acids. Germline CDR1 reads SNHLY; CDR2 reads FYNNEI. Trimming took off 3 bases at V and 5 bases at J, with 10 bases between the two ends. The CDR3 nucleotides are TGTGCCAGCAGTGATCCGCTTACGAATGAAAAACTGTTTTTT. Residues: CASSDPLTNEKLFF. The full variable domain, its missing parts supplied by reference TRBV2 and TRBJ1-4, is EPEVTQTPSHQVTQMGQEVILRCVPISNHLYFYWYRQILGQKVEFLVSFYNNEISEKSEIFDDQFSVERPDGSNFTLKIRSTKLEDSAMYFCASSDPLTNEKLFFGSGTQLSVL.

This sequence joins TRBV27 and TRBJ2-7; TRBD2 might be the D (6 bases). Trimming removed 3 bases at V and 4 bases at J, with 10 bases between. The CDR3 is 13 residues long. Germline V gives CDR1 MNHEY, CDR2 SMNVEV (reference sequence). CDR3 nucleotides: TGTGCCAGCAGTTTTCAGCGGGCATACGAGCAGTACTTC. Translating it yields CASSFQRAYEQYF.

The chain uses TRBV11-2 and TRBJ1-1; D remains unclear. V gave up 6 bases and J gave up 3 bases, with 17 bases separating them. The CDR3 totals 15 residues. Germline CDR1 is SGHAT and CDR2 is FQNNGV. CDR3 residues: CASSSGPGGYTEAFF. As DNA, the CDR3 is TGTGCCAGCAGTTCGGGCCCCGGAGGGTACACTGAAGCTTTCTTT.

The rearrangement links TRBV5-4 to TRBJ2-1, with TRBD2 matching over 10 bases. J gave up 3 bases and V 0 bases, and 3 bases lay outside the gene matches. Germline CDR1 reads SGHNT; CDR2 reads YYREEE (reference sequence). The CDR3 covers 16 residues. For the CDR3, the DNA is TGTGCCAGCAGCTTGGTGTCTAGCGGGAGCTACAATGAGCAGTTCTTC. The encoded protein is CASSLVSSGSYNEQFF. Based on the CDR3 plus reference TRBV5-4 and TRBJ2-1, the full variable domain is ETGVTQSPTHLIKTRGQQVTLRCSSQSGHNTVSWYQQALGQGPQFIFQYYREEENGRGNFPPRFSGLQFPNYSSELNVNALELDDSALYLCASSLVSSGSYNEQFFGPGTRLTVL.

This chain connects TRBV6-5 to TRBJ2-3, with D perhaps matching TRBD1 (6 bases). V lost 5 bases, J lost 2 bases, and 11 bases lay in between. Per germline, CDR1 MNHEY and CDR2 SVGAGI. The CDR3 has 14 amino acids. The CDR3: CASSVDRPTDTQYF. DNA for the CDR3: TGTGCCAGCAGTGTAGACAGGCCCACAGATACGCAGTATTTT.

V usage is TRBV10-3 and J usage is TRBJ1-1; no clear D. Per germline, CDR1 ENHRY and CDR2 SYGVKD. The CDR3 is 15 residues long. The V end was cut by 0 bases, the J end by 1 base, with 9 bases between. CDR3 DNA sequence: TGTGCCATCAGTGAGTCGCTCGACGAGAACACTGAAGCTTTCTTT. It specifies CAISESLDENTEAFF.

The chain employs TRBV28 and TRBJ2-7; 9 nucleotides match TRBD1. V lost 5 bases and J lost 4; bases outside the gene matches: 6. The CDR3 has 14 residues. Germline loops: CDR1 MDHEN, CDR2 SYDVKM. Here the CDR3 reads CASSHRGLGYEQYF. CDR3 sequence (DNA): TGTGCCAGCAGTCACAGGGGGCTTGGTTACGAGCAGTACTTC.

This clone was seen just once. The rearrangement joins TRBV6-1 to TRBJ2-3; TRBD2 aligns across 14 bases. CDR1 is MNHNS, CDR2 SASEGT, per germline. The CDR3 consists of 18 residues. V lost 1 base, J lost 4 bases, and 7 bases stayed unmatched. CDR3 in amino acids: CASSEGLAGGLPADTQYF. CDR3 bases: TGTGCCAGCAGTGAAGGACTAGCGGGAGGGCTCCCCGCAGATACGCAGTATTTT.

The rearrangement joins TRBV11-3 to TRBJ2-7, with TRBD2 identical over 8 bases. V lost 4 bases, J lost 5 bases, and 7 bases stayed unmatched. Germline CDR1 SGHNT, CDR2 YENEEA. The CDR3 is made up of 14 amino acids. CDR3 sequence: CASSWRAGADEQYF. DNA for the CDR3: TGTGCCAGCAGCTGGAGAGCGGGAGCGGACGAGCAGTACTTC.

The chain has TRBV7-9 and TRBJ1-1; TRBD1 is a possible D gene (6 bases). V dropped 2 bases and J dropped 4 bases, with 11 bases sitting between them. The CDR3 contains 14 residues. Germline V gives CDR1 SEHNR, CDR2 FQNEAQ (reference sequence). Here the CDR3 DNA reads TGTGCCAGCAGCTTATCGGGGGGCGGCACTGAAGCTTTCTTT. Translation: CASSLSGGGTEAFF. Filled out from reference TRBV7-9 and TRBJ1-1, the complete variable domain reads DTGVSQNPRHKITKRGQNVTFRCDPISEHNRLYWYRQTLGQGPEFLTYFQNEAQLEKSRLLSDRFSAERPKGSFSTLEIQRTEQGDSAMYLCASSLSGGGTEAFFGQGTRLTVV.

The chain joins TRBV7-9 to TRBJ2-7, with TRBD1 matching over 7 bases. J gave up 7 bases and V 5 bases, and 8 bases lay outside the gene matches. Germline V gene sequence: CDR1 SEHNR, CDR2 FQNEAQ (reference sequence). The CDR3 is made up of 13 amino acids. The CDR3 DNA reads as TGTGCCAGCAGCGACCCGGGACAGTGGGAGCAGTACTTC. This encodes CASSDPGQWEQYF. The whole variable domain, filled in from reference TRBV7-9 and TRBJ2-7, reads DTGVSQNPRHKITKRGQNVTFRCDPISEHNRLYWYRQTLGQGPEFLTYFQNEAQLEKSRLLSDRFSAERPKGSFSTLEIQRTEQGDSAMYLCASSDPGQWEQYFGPGTRLTVT.